The rows below give T cell receptor beta chains drawn from one sample of a study of OX40 agonist ivuxolimab in advanced cancers. Profiled with immunoSEQ multiplex PCR; TCRdb holds only in-frame clones, not every one. The table shows some 80,000 clones, with 85% to 90% occurring only once. This specimen was CD4+ or CD8+ T cells sorted from blood, taken in a trial of the OX40 agonist ivuxolimab. Source of these receptors: an adult with an advanced solid tumor such as melanoma, head and neck, liver or kidney cancer. Both conserved end residues are part of each CDR3. Fields, in order: J gene, V gene, D gene, clone size, CDR3 protein, CDR3 DNA. The D gene is left open where the match is weak. The size field is filled for only some rows; it gives once, few, many or a size class.

TRBJ2-3	TRBV9	NA	NA	CASSVGLGPRGADTQYF	TGTGCCAGCAGCGTAGGGCTAGGGCCAAGGGGGGCCGATACGCAGTATTTT
TRBJ2-7	TRBV6-1	NA	NA	CASSLTGASYEQYF	TGTGCCAGCAGTTTAACAGGAGCCTCCTACGAGCAGTACTTC
TRBJ1-1	TRBV2	NA	NA	CASRPMQANTEAFF	TGTGCCAGCAGACCTATGCAGGCGAACACTGAAGCTTTCTTT
TRBJ1-1	TRBV11-2	TRBD1	NA	CASSLVTGQGGVAFF	TGTGCCAGCAGCTTAGTGACGGGACAGGGCGGGGTGGCTTTCTTT
TRBJ1-1	TRBV7-8	NA	NA	CASSLGLGGTEAFF	TGTGCCAGCAGCTTAGGCTTGGGGGGGACTGAAGCTTTCTTT
TRBJ1-2	TRBV5-1	NA	NA	CASSLDRSGYTF	TGCGCCAGCAGCTTAGACCGATCTGGCTACACCTTC
TRBJ1-1	TRBV5-6	NA	NA	CASSLRGGSLNTEAFF	TGTGCCAGCAGCTTGAGGGGAGGGAGCTTGAACACTGAAGCTTTCTTT
TRBJ2-5	TRBV7-2	TRBD1	NA	CASSLAFLGQGEETQYF	TGTGCCAGCAGCTTAGCCTTCCTGGGACAGGGGGAAGAGACCCAGTACTTC
TRBJ2-7	TRBV19	TRBD1	NA	CASSISGQGSYEQYF	TGTGCCAGTAGTATTTCGGGACAGGGGAGCTACGAGCAGTACTTC
TRBJ2-5	TRBV7-9	NA	NA	CASSRGGYNQETQYF	TGTGCCAGCAGCCGCGGGGGCTACAACCAAGAGACCCAGTACTTC
TRBJ1-1	TRBV7-3	NA	NA	CASSRNGDTEAFF	TGTGCCAGCAGCAGAAACGGGGATACTGAAGCTTTCTTT
TRBJ2-3	TRBV7-3	NA	NA	CASSHGTDTQYF	TGTGCCAGCAGCCATGGCACAGATACGCAGTATTTT
TRBJ2-3	TRBV5-1	NA	NA	CASSFYPARDTQYF	TGCGCCAGCAGCTTTTATCCCGCCCGGGATACGCAGTATTTT
TRBJ2-3	TRBV18	NA	NA	CASSPRGLDTQYF	TGTGCCAGCTCACCCCGGGGACTAGATACGCAGTATTTT
TRBJ2-2	TRBV6-6	NA	few	CASSFGTGELFF	TGTGCCAGCAGTTTCGGAACCGGGGAGCTGTTTTTT
TRBJ1-5	TRBV2	TRBD1	NA	CASRYQGGNQPQHF	TGTGCCAGCAGGTATCAGGGGGGGAATCAGCCCCAGCATTTT
TRBJ1-2	TRBV4-3	TRBD1	NA	CASSQGQGNGYTF	TGCGCCAGCAGCCAAGGACAGGGGAATGGCTACACCTTC
TRBJ1-4	TRBV18	NA	NA	CASSLEGATNEKLFF	TGTGCCAGCTCATTGGAGGGAGCAACTAATGAAAAACTGTTTTTT
TRBJ2-7	TRBV19	NA	NA	CASSIVGPPNEQYF	TGTGCCAGTAGTATAGTTGGCCCGCCCAACGAGCAGTACTTC
TRBJ2-1	TRBV7-8	TRBD1	NA	CASSSWTGGAGEQFF	TGTGCCAGCAGCTCCTGGACAGGGGGCGCGGGTGAGCAGTTCTTC
TRBJ1-5	TRBV5-5	NA	NA	CASSGGGHLNQPQHF	TGTGCCAGCAGCGGAGGCGGTCATTTGAATCAGCCCCAGCATTTT
TRBJ1-3	TRBV19	NA	NA	CASSEGPYSTNTIYF	TGTGCCAGTAGTGAGGGACCGTATTCCACCAACACCATATATTTT
TRBJ1-1	TRBV11-2	TRBD1	NA	CASSHRGGTEAFF	TGTGCCAGCAGCCACAGGGGTGGGACTGAAGCTTTCTTT
TRBJ1-1	TRBV29-1	TRBD1	few	CSVLTGSNTEAFF	TGCAGCGTACTGACAGGGTCGAACACTGAAGCTTTCTTT
TRBJ2-7	TRBV18	TRBD1	NA	CASSDRDRANYEQYF	TGTGCCAGCTCAGACCGGGACAGGGCGAATTACGAGCAGTACTTC
TRBJ2-4	TRBV19	NA	once	CASRGLGGENIQYF	TGTGCCAGTAGGGGGCTGGGCGGGGAAAACATTCAGTACTTC
TRBJ1-6	TRBV27	TRBD1	NA	CASRRTGGDYNSPLHF	TGTGCCAGCAGACGGACAGGGGGGGATTATAATTCACCCCTCCACTTT
TRBJ2-6	TRBV4-3	NA	once	CASSHIRAGANVLTF	TGCGCCAGCAGCCACATCAGGGCTGGGGCCAACGTCCTGACTTTC
TRBJ1-6	TRBV4-3	TRBD1	NA	CASSQDVGQGESPLHF	TGCGCCAGCAGCCAAGATGTCGGACAGGGTGAATCACCCCTCCACTTT
TRBJ2-1	TRBV5-1	TRBD2	NA	CASSLLLAGGVNEQFF	TGCGCCAGCAGCCTTCTACTAGCGGGGGGCGTCAATGAGCAGTTCTTC
TRBJ2-5	TRBV6-5	TRBD2	NA	CASRAGLAETQYF	TGTGCCAGCAGGGCCGGACTAGCAGAGACCCAGTACTTC
TRBJ1-6	TRBV28	NA	few	CASRLLDNSPLHF	TGTGCCAGCAGGCTCCTCGATAATTCACCCCTCCACTTT
TRBJ1-1	TRBV7-9	TRBD1	NA	CASSFQGGSRTEAFF	TGTGCCAGCAGCTTCCAGGGGGGGTCCAGGACTGAAGCTTTCTTT
TRBJ1-4	TRBV30	TRBD1	NA	CAWSVQGADEKLFF	TGTGCCTGGAGTGTACAGGGGGCGGATGAAAAACTGTTTTTT
TRBJ1-1	TRBV19	TRBD1	NA	CASSTGTDMNTEAFF	TGTGCCAGTAGTACGGGGACAGACATGAACACTGAAGCTTTCTTT
TRBJ1-3	TRBV9	NA	NA	CASSALVRDSGNTIYF	TGTGCCAGCAGCGCGCTCGTGAGGGATTCTGGAAACACCATATATTTT
TRBJ2-5	TRBV7-9	NA	NA	CAGGQTEETQYF	TGTGCCGGAGGACAGACAGAAGAGACCCAGTACTTC
TRBJ1-4	TRBV5-1	NA	NA	CASSPGTRRGEKLFF	TGCGCCAGCAGCCCCGGGACACGGAGGGGTGAAAAACTGTTTTTT
TRBJ2-7	TRBV2	NA	NA	CASRGGQTSVVEQYF	TGTGCCAGCAGGGGGGGCCAGACAAGTGTGGTCGAGCAGTACTTC